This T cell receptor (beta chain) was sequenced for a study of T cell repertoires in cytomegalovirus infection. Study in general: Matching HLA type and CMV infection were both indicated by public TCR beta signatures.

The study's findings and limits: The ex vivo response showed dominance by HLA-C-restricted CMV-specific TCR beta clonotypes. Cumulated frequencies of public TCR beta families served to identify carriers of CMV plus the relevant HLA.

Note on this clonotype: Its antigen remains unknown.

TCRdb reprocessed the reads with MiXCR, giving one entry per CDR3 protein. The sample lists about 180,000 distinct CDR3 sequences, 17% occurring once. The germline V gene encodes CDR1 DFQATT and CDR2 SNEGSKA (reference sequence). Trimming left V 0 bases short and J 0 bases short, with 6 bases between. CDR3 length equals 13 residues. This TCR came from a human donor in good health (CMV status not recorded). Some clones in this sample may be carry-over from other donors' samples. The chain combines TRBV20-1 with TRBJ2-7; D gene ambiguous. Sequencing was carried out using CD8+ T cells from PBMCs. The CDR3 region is CSAREASSYEQYF. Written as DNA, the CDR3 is TGCAGTGCTAGAGAAGCGAGCTCCTACGAGCAGTACTTC.